This T cell receptor (beta chain) came from a study of identical twins (dated by TCRdb to the mid-2010s). Some background on the complete study: To test whether fetal clonotypes persist, this study deep-sequenced TCR alpha and beta repertoires from monozygotic twins, from unrelated adults of various ages, and from cord blood. To rule out contamination, replicate twin experiments were performed at different times with different library preparation protocols.

The paper as a whole reports these results and caveats: Fewer insertions were carried by abundant cord blood beta clonotypes, a similar but weaker trend appeared in young adult naive repertoires, and no such trend appeared in memory repertoires. In monozygotic twins, recombination models systematically underestimated out-of-frame TCR alpha sharing, but the models matched the sharing seen between unrelated individuals. Invariant T cells such as MAIT and iNKT could partly confound zero-insertion analyses, although diverse VJ usage argued against such confounding for most clonotypes. Because the same donors could not be followed over many years, the conclusions relied on cross-sectional statistical analysis. The excess sharing between twins in beta out-of-frame sequences was weaker because fewer shared sequences reduced the signal-to-noise ratio. Compared with coincidental sharing between unrelated individuals, out-of-frame TCR alpha sequences shared between twins had an excess of sequences with low generation probability.

This clonotype was detected only a few times. Its cognate antigen has yet to be identified. Per-nucleotide qualities are absent, and no much larger clonotype sits a single base away. Preparation of the library involved 5' RACE. Sequencer: Illumina HiSeq 2000. A universal primer binding site was added through template switching, and the final cDNA carried a unique molecular identifier so that TCR cDNA molecules could be counted accurately. First-strand cDNA for TCR alpha and beta chains was synthesized from specific primers in the conserved constant-segment region. To control for contamination, every cDNA library was double barcoded, receiving both a SMART-Mk sample barcode and Illumina barcodes. TruSeq adapter sequences along with Illumina sample barcodes were introduced in two successive PCR steps. TCR alpha and beta cDNA libraries were sequenced on the Illumina HiSeq platform with custom primers. Per the original workflow: MiGEC was used to process raw reads and extract unique molecular identifiers, and MiXCR was used to find CDR3 positions. For each individual, recombination models were inferred using an EM algorithm with the repgenHMM and IGoR tools. The analysis of shared clonotypes was done with the tcR package in R, with sharing normalized by the product of cloneset sizes. Out-of-frame nonproductive sequences were analyzed to study raw recombination free of thymic and clonal selection effects. The public sequencing data were trimmed at Q25 with fastp and processed into clonotypes with MiXCR by TCRdb, which kept only in-frame beta chains. Every CDR3 protein is listed once, alongside the most common genes and DNA of its rows. In this record, the V and J calls reflect TCRdb's handling and not the investigators' own analysis. This sample is represented by more than 400,000 distinct CDR3 sequences; about 15% of them were singletons. The ten largest make up less than 0.5% of the sample.

The CDR3 measures 13 amino acids from cysteine to phenylalanine. Kept here is only the CDR3 DNA, which spans 39 bases and is read in frame from base 1. V loses 3 bases of germline sequence and J loses 4 bases, and the interval between the two ends is 9 bases. Only healthy Caucasian donors were included. The twin cohort comprised three pairs of female monozygotic twins, all aged about 18 to 30 years. CD4+ and CD8+ T cell populations were isolated with positive isolation kits from Invitrogen. The same data also contributed to another study, on yellow fever vaccine responses in identical twins. Per that second paper: The T cell response to vaccination in identical twins was reported by the authors to appear partly convergent and partly personalized. Focusing on identical twins, the study followed the T cell clones that responded to the vaccine, and did so with precision.

Sample: CD4+ T cells sorted from blood. The rearranged chain carries TRBV12-3 or TRBV12-4 and TRBJ1-2, with an unclear D gene assignment. This receptor was obtained from a woman between 18 and 29 years old in good health. The CDR3 region reads CASSLGLFYGYTF. The nucleotide sequence is TGTGCCAGCAGTTTGGGGTTATTCTATGGCTACACCTTC.